This T cell receptor beta chain was sequenced during a study of CD8 T cells in Susac syndrome. Stable or active relapsing-remitting multiple sclerosis, untreated and meeting revised McDonald criteria, defined the controls. Negative isolation was applied to CD8+ and CD4+ T cells, and FACS enrichment was applied to TEMRA cells. Germline values: CDR1 SEHNR, CDR2 FQNEAQ (reference sequence). This CDR3 has 17 amino acids. Trimming removed 4 bases from V and 6 bases from J, with 25 bases in between. Random hexamers were used to reverse transcribe the RNA input (about 0.5 to 1 ug). It was immunoSEQ multiplex PCR that amplified TCR beta CDR3 across 54 Vbeta and 13 Jbeta. Using its own MiXCR run on the immunoSEQ multiplex PCR reads, TCRdb lists one record per CDR3 protein. This sample has 150,000 to 200,000 distinct CDR3 sequences, with 85% to 95% found just once.

The sequenced sample was CD8+ T cells from PBMCs. The sequence derives from a human donor with multiple sclerosis. The rearrangement uses TRBV7-9 and TRBJ2-7; the D call may be TRBD1 or TRBD2 (5 bases each). The CDR3 DNA follows: TGTGCCAGCAGCTCGACGTCAGATTACGGGGACCCACTCGAGCAGTACTTC. The encoded protein is CASSSTSDYGDPLEQYF.